The clone carrying this TCR beta chain was detected only once. Its antigen is not identified. The data were produced by immunoSEQ multiplex PCR, yet TCRdb's version contains in-frame clones alone and is incomplete. Among approximately 74,000 clones, 60% to 85% were seen once, and the ten largest hold about 4.3%. The sort gate was single viable CD3+CD4+CD8-CD45RO+ cells for memory CD4+ T cells. Serostatus was set by detecting CMV pp150, pp28, p38, p52 IgG. Positive selection with CD4 microbeads enriched total CD4+ T cells. This record comes from a study of memory CD4+ T cells and cytomegalovirus serostatus. Findings and caveats of the study: CD4+ memory repertoires contained about two fifths of the 164 reported CMV TCRbeta sequences.

Deletions cut 5 bases from V and 0 bases from J, with 9 bases between. In germline, CDR1 is SQVTM, CDR2 ANQGSEA. This CDR3 is built from 13 residues. This TCR was recovered from an adult in good health and CMV-seropositive. V gene TRBV29-1 combines with J gene TRBJ2-3; D is uncertain. Sequencing used memory CD4+ T cells from blood. CDR3 sequence reads: CSVSEASTDTQYF. In DNA form, the CDR3 reads TGCAGCGTTAGCGAGGCAAGCACAGATACGCAGTATTTT.